This T cell receptor beta chain was recorded in a study of blood T cell repertoires in COVID-19 (dated by TCRdb to 2018 to 2021). Background for the entire study: Collaborator samples came from the United States, Italy and Spain and covered acute and convalescent phases of COVID-19. A freely available public database, intended as a resource for researchers studying the immune response to SARS-CoV-2, is where the repertoires were released. A de-identified subject ID, COVID-19 status, age in years and sex were almost always included in the sample metadata. HLA class I and class II types, where available, came from metadata supplied by the sample provider rather than from assay-based typing. Deeply sampled blood TCRbeta repertoires from subjects exposed to, actively infected with, or recovered from COVID-19 were included in the dataset. The samples were drawn from two sources: the first 160 participants of the ongoing ImmuneRACE study, and some 1,300 subjects contributed by 6 global collaborators. The material from the prospective study consisted of cDNA or gDNA derived from T cells, B-cell-depleted T cells, or PBMCs. Overall study outcomes, separate from this receptor: Clinical and demographic metadata were provided uncurated, with the amount varying by source and participant.

Remarks on this clone: Its target antigen remains unknown. No quality values exist for individual bases; no much larger clone is one base distant.

The germline V gene specifies SGHDN as CDR1 and FVKESK as CDR2. Inclusive of the bounding cysteine and phenylalanine, the CDR3 is 16 residues long. CDR3 DNA only is kept here, 48 bases in frame from base 1. Ends trimmed: V by 2 bases, J by 2 bases; bases unmatched to a gene: 8. The immunoSEQ Assay, a bias-controlled multiplex PCR, was used to amplify TCRbeta CDR3 regions from genomic DNA. In the original analysis: Within the assay, amplification of reference gene primers was used to estimate how many nucleated cells each sample contained. Sequence reads were collapsed and filtered to measure the absolute abundance of every unique TCRbeta CDR3 rearrangement. For each sample, productive Simpson clonality was calculated as the square root of Simpson's diversity index across productive rearrangements. Held by TCRdb, this immuneACCESS table contains in-frame sequences only and omits some clones. Under half of the omission traces to an unresolved V gene where checked; the cause of the rest is unknown. That table furnishes V, J and clone size, whereas the DNA furnished D and trimming. The sample profile shows about 140,000 clones; about 82% of them were found once. The ten largest clones take up around 8.5% of the sample.

Each collaborating institution followed its own protocols to collect whole blood in K2EDTA tubes. For TCRbeta analysis, collaborators shipped samples in one of three forms: frozen whole blood, isolated PBMCs, or DNA extracted from either of those sample types. The sequenced material came from peripheral blood. The sequence is built from TRBV14 and TRBJ1-2; TRBD1 aligns with 7 central bases. This sequence originates from a woman aged 60-70 years with acute or convalescent COVID-19. The nucleotide sequence is TGTGCCAGCAGCCAAAGCCACGGACAGGAAAACTATGGCTACACCTTC. It translates as CASSQSHGQENYGYTF.